Shown below are 26 T cell receptor beta chains from a single sample sequenced in a study of monozygotic twins with inflammatory bowel disease. TCRdb re-analyzed the 5' RACE reads; it lists each CDR3 protein once, without DNA. The sample table sets out some 160,000 distinct CDR3 sequences. Sequencing used blood. The receptors derive from a human donor with ulcerative colitis or Crohn's disease, or a healthy co-twin of an affected twin (not recorded which).

This chain connects TRBV5-6 to TRBJ2-3. The V gene's germline CDR1 is SGHDT and CDR2 YYEEEE. The length of the CDR3 is 14 residues. CDR3: CASSRMSSTDTQYF.

This chain joins TRBV20-1 and TRBJ2-7. The CDR3 has 13 residues. Germline CDR1 DFQATT, CDR2 SNEGSKA (reference sequence). The CDR3 region is CSARALEPYEQYF.

The V and J genes are TRBV20-1 and TRBJ1-6. In germline, CDR1 is DFQATT, CDR2 SNEGSKA (reference sequence). The CDR3 consists of 14 residues. This chain's CDR3 is CSAREGLPNSPLHF.

The chain uses TRBV29-1 and TRBJ2-4; the TCRdb D gene call, TRBD1, has no DNA to confirm it. This CDR3 is built from 18 residues. CDR1 is SQVTM, CDR2 ANQGSEA, per germline. The CDR3 here is CSVRLPAGAEVAKNIQYF. Together with reference TRBV29-1 and TRBJ2-4, the CDR3 gives the full variable domain: SAVISQKPSRDICQRGTSLTIQCQVDSQVTMMFWYRQQPGQSLTLIATANQGSEATYESGFVIDKFPISRPNLTFSTLTVSNMSPEDSSIYLCSVRLPAGAEVAKNIQYFGAGTRLSVL.

The chain carries TRBV27 and TRBJ2-2; TCRdb proposes TRBD1, but this gene call is untestable without DNA. The germline V gene has CDR1 MNHEY and CDR2 SMNVEV (reference sequence). The CDR3 sequence is 15 residues long. CDR3 region: CASTNRGANTGELFF.

The chain uses TRBV7-6 and TRBJ2-2; TCRdb designates TRBD2, a call that cannot be tested without DNA. Per the germline V gene, CDR1 is SGHVS and CDR2 is FNYEAQ. The CDR3 length is 15 residues. The CDR3 sequence is CASSPGLGPAGELFF.

This chain links TRBV7-9 with TRBJ1-1; TCRdb reports TRBD1, a call that lacks DNA to check it against. Germline V gene lookup returns CDR1 SEHNR and CDR2 FQNEAQ (reference sequence). The CDR3 spans 15 residues. CDR3 protein: CASSPPGPGRGEAFF.

The rearrangement joins TRBV5-1 to TRBJ2-5; TCRdb outputs TRBD2, but without DNA this stays unchecked. Germline V gives CDR1 SGHRS, CDR2 YFSETQ. This CDR3 has 18 residues. CDR3 sequence: CASSSRRYSGNHHETQYF.

CDR3 sequence: CSVEETGDGYTF. This rearrangement joins TRBV29-1 to TRBJ1-2; checking the TCRdb D call of TRBD1 is not possible without DNA. This CDR3 comprises 12 residues. Germline CDR1 is SQVTM and CDR2 is ANQGSEA.

The J gene is TRBJ2-3, the V gene TRBV7-2; TCRdb proposes TRBD1, but this gene call is untestable without DNA. Germline lookup yields CDR1 SGHTA and CDR2 FQGNSA. This CDR3 is 15 amino acids long. CDR3 protein: CASSFQGNVADTQYF.

V and J are TRBV5-1 and TRBJ1-2; TCRdb gives TRBD1 as the D gene, but with no DNA this cannot be confirmed. CDR1 is SGHRS and CDR2 is YFSETQ in the germline V gene. This CDR3 contains 14 residues. The CDR3 loop reads CASSREGGIYGYTF.

V and J are TRBV4-1 and TRBJ2-3; TCRdb picks TRBD1, but there is no DNA to check that call. The length of the CDR3 is 16 residues. Germline V lookup: CDR1 MGHRA, CDR2 YSYEKL. CDR3 loop: CASSQDHAPSTDTQYF.

The chain carries TRBV30 and TRBJ2-1; the D call of TRBD2 rests on TCRdb alone, since no DNA is present to check it. The CDR3 is 14 amino acids. Germline lookup yields CDR1 GTSNPN and CDR2 SVGIG (reference sequence). The CDR3: CAWTGTSLNNEQFF.

V usage is TRBV20-1 and J usage is TRBJ2-7; TCRdb's D call, TRBD1, is unchecked because there is no DNA. This CDR3 spans 16 amino acids. In germline, CDR1 is DFQATT, CDR2 SNEGSKA (reference sequence). CDR3: CSARSLAGGLTYEQYF.

V usage is TRBV20-1 and J usage is TRBJ2-1; TCRdb's assignment of TRBD1 cannot be checked, as there is no DNA. The CDR3 consists of 16 residues. Germline CDR1 is DFQATT and CDR2 is SNEGSKA (reference sequence). The CDR3 reads CSASPPITSNLNEQFF.

J is TRBJ2-2 and V is TRBV6-1; TCRdb calls TRBD1, which cannot be checked without DNA. The CDR3 runs to 16 residues. Germline V gene data show CDR1 as MNHNS and CDR2 as SASEGT. CDR3 loop: CASSPLPAPDTGELFF.

This sequence joins TRBV20-1 and TRBJ2-5. There are 11 residues in the CDR3. The germline V gene encodes CDR1 DFQATT and CDR2 SNEGSKA (reference sequence). CDR3 loop: CSAGTQETQYF.

V usage is TRBV5-1 and J usage is TRBJ1-1; without DNA, the TCRdb call of TRBD1 cannot be checked. The germline V gene encodes CDR1 SGHRS and CDR2 YFSETQ. The CDR3 length is 14 residues. The CDR3 sequence: CASSLEGGDTEAFF.

The chain has TRBV20-1 and TRBJ1-3; the D call from TCRdb, TRBD1, cannot be confirmed without DNA. CDR1 and CDR2 (germline): DFQATT, SNEGSKA (reference sequence). The CDR3 contains 14 residues. CDR3 amino acids: CSATTGGASDTIYF.

The rearrangement links TRBV5-1 to TRBJ2-1; TCRdb proposes TRBD2, but this gene call is untestable without DNA. Germline lookup yields CDR1 SGHRS and CDR2 YFSETQ. CDR3 length: 14 amino acids. The CDR3 spells CASSSGGFNNEQFF. Together with reference TRBV5-1 and TRBJ2-1, the CDR3 gives the full variable domain: KAGVTQTPRYLIKTRGQQVTLSCSPISGHRSVSWYQQTPGQGLQFLFEYFSETQRNKGNFPGRFSGRQFSNSRSEMNVSTLELGDSALYLCASSSGGFNNEQFFGPGTRLTVL.

V and J are TRBV10-3 and TRBJ1-1; checking the TCRdb D call of TRBD1 is not possible without DNA. CDR1 and CDR2 from the germline V gene are ENHRY and SYGVKD. The CDR3 has 14 residues. CDR3 sequence reads: CAIRAAAGHPEAFF.

The CDR3 reads CASSPGREPNEKLFF. The genes are TRBV9 and TRBJ1-4; the D call of TRBD1 rests on TCRdb alone, since no DNA is present to check it. Germline assignment: CDR1 SGDLS and CDR2 YYNGEE. The CDR3 has 15 residues.

The V and J genes are TRBV5-1 and TRBJ1-2; the TRBD1 assignment by TCRdb is unverifiable without DNA. The CDR3 is 14 residues long. The V gene's germline CDR1 is SGHRS and CDR2 YFSETQ. The CDR3 sequence is CTSSPQTGGVCYTF.

The rearrangement links TRBV12-3 or TRBV12-4 to TRBJ2-2. The CDR3 is made up of 17 amino acids. The CDR3 sequence: CASSLSQTSDPRGELFF.

The chain joins TRBV12-3 or TRBV12-4 to TRBJ2-1. The CDR3 loop spans 16 amino acids. CDR3 protein: CASSLGPRSSYNEQFF.

The V gene is TRBV20-1, the J gene TRBJ1-1; TCRdb lists TRBD1, though no DNA is available to test this call. CDR3 length: 14 residues. Germline CDR1 reads DFQATT; CDR2 reads SNEGSKA (reference sequence). The CDR3 loop reads CSATRDSLNTEAFF.